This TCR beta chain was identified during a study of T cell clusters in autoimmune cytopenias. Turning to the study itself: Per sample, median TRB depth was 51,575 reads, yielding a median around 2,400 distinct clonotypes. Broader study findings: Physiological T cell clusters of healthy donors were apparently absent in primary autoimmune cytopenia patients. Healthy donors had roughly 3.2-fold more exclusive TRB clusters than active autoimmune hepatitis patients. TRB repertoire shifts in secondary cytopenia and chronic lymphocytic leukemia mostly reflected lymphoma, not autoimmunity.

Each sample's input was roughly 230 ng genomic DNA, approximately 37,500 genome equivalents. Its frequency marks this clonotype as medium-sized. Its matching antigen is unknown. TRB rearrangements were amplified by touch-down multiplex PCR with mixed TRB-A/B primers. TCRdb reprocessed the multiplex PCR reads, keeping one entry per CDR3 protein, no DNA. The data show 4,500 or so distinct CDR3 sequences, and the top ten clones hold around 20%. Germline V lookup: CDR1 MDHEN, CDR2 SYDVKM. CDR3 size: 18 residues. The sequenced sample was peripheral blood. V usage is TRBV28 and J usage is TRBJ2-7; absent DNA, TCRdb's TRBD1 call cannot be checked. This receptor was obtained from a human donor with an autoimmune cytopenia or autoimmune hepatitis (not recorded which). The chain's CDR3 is CASSTRSGRRVYSYEQYF.